The 32 T cell receptor beta chains listed next were all sequenced from one sample in a study of cytomegalovirus exposure and HLA in healthy donors. The data were produced by immunoSEQ multiplex PCR, yet TCRdb's version contains in-frame clones alone and is incomplete. This repertoire shows approximately 240,000 clones, over 80% found once; its top ten account for approximately 1.1%. Sequenced sample: PBMCs. The receptors come from a woman between 18 and 29 years old in good health and CMV-seronegative.

The chain links TRBV12-5 to TRBJ1-2; 8 nucleotides match TRBD1. The CDR3 covers 16 residues. From germline, CDR1 is LGHNT and CDR2 FRNRAP. J was trimmed by 2 bases and V by 1 base; bases with no gene match: 6. The CDR3 loop is CASGLERDRRNYGYTF. The CDR3 region has the DNA TGTGCTAGTGGTTTGGAAAGGGACAGGCGAAACTATGGCTACACCTTC.

The chain uses TRBV30 and TRBJ1-1; TRBD1 might be the D (5 bases). The germline V and J ends were trimmed by 0 bases and 0 bases, with 5 bases remaining between them. The CDR3 consists of 13 residues. From germline, CDR1 is GTSNPN and CDR2 SVGIG (reference sequence). CDR3 residues: CAWSVGLNTEAFF. CDR3 nucleotide sequence: TGTGCCTGGAGTGTGGGGCTGAACACTGAAGCTTTCTTT.

The rearrangement uses TRBV19 and TRBJ2-2; D may be TRBD1 (7 bases). The CDR3 runs 17 residues. Germline CDR1 and CDR2: LNHDA and SQIVND (reference sequence). V lost 4 bases, J lost 6 bases, and 21 bases lay in between. The CDR3 sequence is CASSRFFQGGKAGELFF. The CDR3 nucleotides read TGTGCCAGTAGTAGATTCTTTCAGGGGGGAAAGGCCGGGGAGCTGTTTTTT. Full variable domain (missing parts from reference TRBV19 and TRBJ2-2): DGGITQSPKYLFRKEGQNVTLSCEQNLNHDAMYWYRQDPGQGLRLIYYSQIVNDFQKGDIAEGYSVSREKKESFPLTVTSAQKNPTAFYLCASSRFFQGGKAGELFFGEGSRLTVL.

This clone was detected only once. The chain is built from TRBV10-1 and TRBJ2-5; 14 bases fit TRBD2. Germline CDR1 WNHNN, CDR2 SYGVQD (reference sequence). This CDR3 has 16 residues. After removal of 6 bases from V and 5 bases from J, the junction contained 8 bases not matched to a gene. Written as DNA, the CDR3 is TGCGCCAGCAGCGAGGGACTAGCGGGAGCCGGGGAGACCCAGTACTTC. Its protein is CASSEGLAGAGETQYF.

The J gene is TRBJ2-3, the V gene TRBV5-1; 14 nucleotides match TRBD2. The CDR3 runs to 19 residues. Unmatched junction bases numbered 12, after V lost 4 bases and J lost 2 bases. CDR1 is SGHRS and CDR2 is YFSETQ in the germline V gene. Here the CDR3 reads CASSQPGLAGVWVTDTQYF. The CDR3 DNA reads TGCGCCAGCAGCCAGCCGGGACTAGCGGGAGTTTGGGTCACAGATACGCAGTATTTT. The whole variable domain, remainder taken from reference TRBV5-1 and TRBJ2-3, is KAGVTQTPRYLIKTRGQQVTLSCSPISGHRSVSWYQQTPGQGLQFLFEYFSETQRNKGNFPGRFSGRQFSNSRSEMNVSTLELGDSALYLCASSQPGLAGVWVTDTQYFGPGTRLTVL.

The gene calls are TRBV19 and TRBJ2-1, with D unclear. Germline-derived CDR1 and CDR2 are LNHDA and SQIVND (reference sequence). The V gene lost 6 bases and the J gene lost 6 bases, with 9 bases spanning the gap. This CDR3 has 12 residues. This chain's CDR3 is CASSRVPNEQFF. The CDR3, as DNA: TGTGCCAGTAGCCGAGTGCCCAATGAGCAGTTCTTC.

This clone was seen more than once but under ten times. This chain connects TRBV9 to TRBJ1-2, with a tentative D call TRBD1 (5 bases). CDR1 SGDLS and CDR2 YYNGEE come from the germline V gene. V was shortened by 0 bases and J by 4 bases, with 7 bases between the two germline ends. This CDR3 has 13 amino acids. This CDR3 reads CASSVGQIYGYTF. The CDR3 DNA is TGTGCCAGCAGCGTAGGACAGATCTATGGCTACACCTTC.

The rearrangement joins TRBV9 to TRBJ2-1; 12 bases match TRBD2. With 4 bases clipped from V and 8 bases from J, the junction kept 16 bases outside the gene matches. The CDR3 totals 18 residues. Germline values: CDR1 SGDLS, CDR2 YYNGEE. The CDR3 DNA follows: TGTGCCAGCAGCCCCCGAACCGGGACTAGCGGGCCCCACCATGAGCAGTTCTTC. This encodes CASSPRTGTSGPHHEQFF.

V is TRBV6-1 and J is TRBJ2-1, with D possibly being TRBD2 (6 bases). Germline CDR1 and CDR2: MNHNS and SASEGT. The CDR3 runs to 13 residues. Trimming pared 7 bases from V and 8 bases from J, leaving 15 bases between. In DNA form, the CDR3 reads TGTGCCAGCAAGCGGGCGGGGCTGGATGAGCAGTTCTTC. This translates into CASKRAGLDEQFF.

The genes are TRBV6-1 and TRBJ2-3, with 8 bases matching TRBD1. V lost 1 base, J lost 1 base, and 1 base stayed unmatched. The CDR3 spans 15 residues. Germline CDR1 and CDR2: MNHNS and SASEGT. The CDR3 spells CASSEVRGRTDTQYF. The CDR3 DNA reads TGTGCCAGCAGTGAAGTCAGGGGGCGCACAGATACGCAGTATTTT.

The V call is TRBV7-3, the J call TRBJ2-2; 9 nucleotides agree with TRBD1. CDR1 and CDR2 (germline): SGHTA, FQGTGA. Germline trimming cut 5 bases from V and 4 bases from J; bases unmatched to any gene: 8. The CDR3 consists of 16 residues. As DNA, the CDR3 is TGTGCCAGCAGCCCTCGACAGGGGGGGTTCACCGGGGAGCTGTTTTTT. It codes for CASSPRQGGFTGELFF.

The V and J genes are TRBV11-3 and TRBJ1-3; D remains unclear. The CDR3 has 16 residues. Trimming pared 1 base from V and 2 bases from J, leaving 12 bases between. CDR1 is SGHNT and CDR2 is YENEEA in the germline V gene. CDR3 region: CASSLGPGPTGNTIYF. CDR3 nucleotides: TGTGCCAGCAGCTTAGGACCGGGTCCGACTGGAAACACCATATATTTT.

The chain is built from TRBV7-9 and TRBJ2-7; D possibly corresponds to TRBD1 (5 bases). V lost 2 bases and J lost 6, with 8 bases in between. The germline CDR1 and CDR2 sequences are SEHNR and FQNEAQ (reference sequence). The CDR3 extends over 12 amino acids. The CDR3 DNA reads TGTGCCAGCAGCTTAACAGGTCTCGAGCAGTACTTC. This codes for CASSLTGLEQYF.

V and J are TRBV19 and TRBJ2-1, with TRBD2 matching 13 bases. The CDR3 covers 16 residues. The germline V gene has CDR1 LNHDA and CDR2 SQIVND (reference sequence). V was pared by 3 bases and J by 7 bases, with 6 bases of the junction left unmatched. CDR3: CASSITSGRAENEQFF. CDR3 sequence (DNA): TGTGCCAGTAGTATCACTAGCGGGAGGGCCGAGAATGAGCAGTTCTTC.

The chain employs TRBV7-9 and TRBJ1-3, with a weak D call TRBD1 (6 bases). The germline V and J ends were trimmed by 3 bases and 7 bases, with 10 bases remaining between them. Looked up from germline, CDR1 is SEHNR and CDR2 is FQNEAQ (reference sequence). This CDR3 has 13 residues. The CDR3 nucleotides are TGTGCCAGCAGCTTTAGTAGGGGGAACACCATATATTTT. It specifies CASSFSRGNTIYF.

V is TRBV27 and J is TRBJ2-7, with 7 nucleotides matching TRBD2. CDR1 and CDR2 (germline): MNHEY, SMNVEV (reference sequence). J was trimmed by 2 bases and V by 1 base; bases with no gene match: 5. This CDR3 comprises 15 residues. The CDR3 region has the DNA TGTGCCAGCAGTTTATATTTAGCGGGTCCCTACGAGCAGTACTTC. This sequence encodes CASSLYLAGPYEQYF.

This chain uses TRBV6-5 with TRBJ2-7, with 7 bases fitting TRBD1. Per the germline V gene, CDR1 is MNHEY and CDR2 is SVGAGI. CDR3 length: 14 residues. V shed 2 bases and J 5 bases; nucleotides not matched to a gene: 6. The CDR3 region is CASSYDRVFDEQYF. CDR3 nucleotide sequence: TGTGCCAGCAGTTACGACAGGGTTTTCGACGAGCAGTACTTC.

The V and J genes are TRBV5-1 and TRBJ2-7; D not certain. Per germline, CDR1 SGHRS and CDR2 YFSETQ. V dropped 0 bases and J dropped 6 bases, with 16 bases sitting between them. CDR3 length equals 15 residues. CDR3 coding DNA: TGCGCCAGCAGCTTGGCTTTCGGGTTGTGGGTCGAGCAGTACTTC. Encoded protein: CASSLAFGLWVEQYF.

J is TRBJ2-2 and V is TRBV5-4; no reliable D call. The germline V gene has CDR1 SGHNT and CDR2 YYREEE (reference sequence). The CDR3 runs to 16 residues. The V end was cut by 1 base, the J end by 0 bases, with 10 bases between. CDR3 nucleotides: TGTGCCAGCAGCTTGTCTGCGCGTGCGAACACCGGGGAGCTGTTTTTT. Translating it yields CASSLSARANTGELFF.

The chain has TRBV10-2 and TRBJ2-3; TRBD2 matches 9 bases. The germline CDR1 and CDR2 sequences are WSHSY and SAAADI. V gave up 6 bases and J gave up 4 bases; unmatched junction bases: 2. This CDR3 spans 13 amino acids. The CDR3 DNA reads as TGCGCCAGCAGCGCGGGAGGGCCAGATACGCAGTATTTT. Translation gives CASSAGGPDTQYF.

J is TRBJ2-5 and V is TRBV18; no definite D call. Germline CDR1 is KGHSH and CDR2 is LQKENI. V dropped 2 bases and J dropped 5 bases, with 6 bases sitting between them. CDR3 size: 12 residues. In nucleotides, the CDR3 is TGTGCCAGCTCACCAAGCCGGGAGACCCAGTACTTC. Translating it yields CASSPSRETQYF.

The V and J genes are TRBV5-6 and TRBJ1-2; TRBD1 is a possible D gene (5 bases). The germline CDR1 and CDR2 sequences are SGHDT and YYEEEE. Trimming cost V 4 bases and J 6 bases, with 13 bases left between them. The length of the CDR3 is 13 residues. CDR3 in DNA: TGTGCCAGCAGCCAGGTACAGGATCATGGCTACACCTTC. Its protein is CASSQVQDHGYTF.

The V and J genes are TRBV7-8 and TRBJ1-6; maybe TRBD1 (6 bases). V shed 5 bases and J shed 10 bases, with 21 bases lying between them. The CDR3 spans 16 residues. Germline loops: CDR1 SGHVS, CDR2 FQNEAQ. The CDR3 here is CASSLTGGALPSPLHF. CDR3 sequence (DNA): TGTGCCAGCAGCCTCACTGGGGGGGCGCTTCCCTCACCCCTCCACTTT.

This rearrangement joins TRBV5-6 to TRBJ2-7, with D maybe TRBD1 (5 bases). V lost 2 bases and J 2 bases, leaving 8 bases between the germline ends. The length of the CDR3 is 13 residues. Germline V gives CDR1 SGHDT, CDR2 YYEEEE. CDR3 coding DNA: TGTGCCAGCAGCTTTCCGACAGCCTACGAGCAGTACTTC. It translates to CASSFPTAYEQYF. Full variable domain (rest looked up from reference TRBV5-6 and TRBJ2-7): DAGVTQSPTHLIKTRGQQVTLRCSPKSGHDTVSWYQQALGQGPQFIFQYYEEEERQRGNFPDRFSGHQFPNYSSELNVNALLLGDSALYLCASSFPTAYEQYFGPGTRLTVT.

The V and J genes are TRBV5-8 and TRBJ2-5; D unclear. Germline lookup yields CDR1 SGHTS and CDR2 YDEGEE. Trimming removed 0 bases at V and 1 base at J, with 13 bases between. The CDR3 sequence is 16 residues long. CDR3 sequence (DNA): TGTGCCAGCAGCTTGGCGCGGTGGAATCTCCAAGAGACCCAGTACTTC. Its protein product is CASSLARWNLQETQYF.

This clone was found once. The rearrangement uses TRBV5-4 and TRBJ1-1, with D perhaps matching TRBD1 (6 bases). V was shortened by 1 base and J by 10 bases, with 14 bases between the two germline ends. The length of the CDR3 is 13 residues. Per the germline V gene, CDR1 is SGHNT and CDR2 is YYREEE (reference sequence). CDR3 protein: CASSLRGGSVAFF. The CDR3 region has the DNA TGTGCCAGCAGCTTGAGGGGGGGGTCAGTAGCTTTCTTT.

The chain recombines TRBV9 with TRBJ1-3; 8 bases are a match to TRBD1. Germline trimming cut 2 bases from V and 2 bases from J; bases unmatched to any gene: 3. The V gene's germline CDR1 is SGDLS and CDR2 YYNGEE. The CDR3 sequence is 15 residues long. This CDR3 reads CASSVTGEAGNTIYF. The CDR3 nucleotides read TGTGCCAGCAGCGTGACAGGGGAGGCTGGAAACACCATATATTTT.

This rearrangement joins TRBV29-1 to TRBJ1-1; D gene unclear. Germline CDR1 SQVTM, CDR2 ANQGSEA. CDR3 length: 13 residues. Between the trimmed V and J ends, which lost 4 bases and 0 bases, there was a span of 9 bases. CDR3 amino acids: CSVAGLMNTEAFF. CDR3 in DNA: TGCAGCGTTGCTGGACTGATGAACACTGAAGCTTTCTTT.

The chain employs TRBV6-1 and TRBJ2-7; D perhaps matches TRBD2 (5 bases). Trimming stripped 2 bases from V and 6 bases from J, with 5 bases between. The CDR3 loop spans 11 amino acids. From germline, CDR1 is MNHNS and CDR2 SASEGT. DNA of the CDR3: TGTGCCAGCAGTGAACTAGCCGAGCAGTACTTC. Amino acids: CASSELAEQYF.

V and J are TRBV5-6 and TRBJ1-1; no clear D gene. Germline V gene lookup returns CDR1 SGHDT and CDR2 YYEEEE. CDR3 length: 16 amino acids. V dropped 0 bases and J dropped 0 bases, with 12 bases sitting between them. DNA of the CDR3: TGTGCCAGCAGCTTGGGGCAGGCAACCATGAACACTGAAGCTTTCTTT. Translation: CASSLGQATMNTEAFF. Supplemented by reference TRBV5-6 and TRBJ1-1, the full variable domain reads DAGVTQSPTHLIKTRGQQVTLRCSPKSGHDTVSWYQQALGQGPQFIFQYYEEEERQRGNFPDRFSGHQFPNYSSELNVNALLLGDSALYLCASSLGQATMNTEAFFGQGTRLTVV.

The rearrangement uses TRBV19 and TRBJ1-2; TRBD1 aligns across 8 bases. The CDR3 totals 15 residues. From germline, CDR1 is LNHDA and CDR2 SQIVND (reference sequence). Germline trimming cut 5 bases from V and 7 bases from J; bases unmatched to any gene: 12. CDR3 protein: CASSSGQGRISGYTF. Here the CDR3 DNA reads TGTGCCAGTAGTTCCGGACAGGGTAGGATCTCTGGCTACACCTTC.

This rearrangement joins TRBV28 to TRBJ1-5; the D gene is possibly TRBD1 (6 bases). The germline gives CDR1 MDHEN, CDR2 SYDVKM. The CDR3 sequence is 17 residues long. V was trimmed by 1 base and J by 0 bases, leaving 13 bases between them. The CDR3 region has the DNA TGTGCCAGCAGTTTATTCGGGGGGCCTAATAGCAATCAGCCCCAGCATTTT. Amino acids: CASSLFGGPNSNQPQHF.